This note documents a single T cell receptor beta chain sequence. The antigen is undetermined. Recipients boosted at about 4 weeks or about 12 weeks are pooled. This sample is part of a study of T cell responses to AZD1222 COVID-19 vaccine. Study-level points and caveats: There were mostly white British donors and more females than males, and clonal diversity was possibly underestimated. Spike was spanned by vaccine-associated CD4 TCRs, which were dominant at 160-218 and 743-854.

Using immunoSEQ multiplex PCR, the repertoire was profiled, and TCRdb retains in-frame clones only, with some absent. This sample has approximately 110,000 clones, with about 90% found just once. There are 15 residues in the CDR3. The ends were cut back, 2 bases at V and 1 base at J, with 11 bases in the middle. Germline CDR1 MNHNS, CDR2 SASEGT. This receptor was obtained from an adult who received the AZD1222 COVID-19 vaccine. The starting material was peripheral blood, obtained 28 days after the second AZD1222 dose. The rearrangement joins TRBV6-1 to TRBJ1-1, with unresolved D. CDR3 coding DNA: TGTGCCAGCAGTGAATTGGTGACACCGAACACTGAAGCTTTCTTT. Translated, it gives CASSELVTPNTEAFF.